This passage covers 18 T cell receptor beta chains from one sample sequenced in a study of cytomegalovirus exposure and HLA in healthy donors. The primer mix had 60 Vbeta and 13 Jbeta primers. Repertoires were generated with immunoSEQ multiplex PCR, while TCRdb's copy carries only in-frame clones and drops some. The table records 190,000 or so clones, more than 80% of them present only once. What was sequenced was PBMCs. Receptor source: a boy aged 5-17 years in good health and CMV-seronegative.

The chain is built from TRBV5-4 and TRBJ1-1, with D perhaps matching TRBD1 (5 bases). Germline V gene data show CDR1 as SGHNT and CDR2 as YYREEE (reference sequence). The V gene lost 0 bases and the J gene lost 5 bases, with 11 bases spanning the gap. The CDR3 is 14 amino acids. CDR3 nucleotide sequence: TGTGCCAGCAGCTTGGATCCAGGACAAACTGAAGCTTTCTTT. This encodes CASSLDPGQTEAFF.

CDR3 nucleotide sequence: TGTGCCAGCAGCTTCCCATACACCGGGGAGCTGTTTTTT. Its protein is CASSFPYTGELFF. The V gene is TRBV5-6, the J gene TRBJ2-2, with D unclear. Trimming left V 2 bases short and J 3 bases short, with 5 bases between. The CDR3 is made up of 13 amino acids. Looked up from germline, CDR1 is SGHDT and CDR2 is YYEEEE.

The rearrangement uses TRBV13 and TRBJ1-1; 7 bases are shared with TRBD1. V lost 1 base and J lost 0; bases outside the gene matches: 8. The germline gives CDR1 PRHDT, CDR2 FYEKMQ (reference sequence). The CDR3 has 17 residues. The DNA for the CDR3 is TGTGCCAGCAGCTTAGTTAAGGGGGCTAGTGTGAACACTGAAGCTTTCTTT. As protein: CASSLVKGASVNTEAFF.

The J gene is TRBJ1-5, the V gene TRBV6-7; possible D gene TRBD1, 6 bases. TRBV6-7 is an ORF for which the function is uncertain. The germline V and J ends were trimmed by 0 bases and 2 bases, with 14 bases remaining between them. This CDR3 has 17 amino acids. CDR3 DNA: TGTGCCAGCAGTTACTCGCCCGATGAGGGGGGCAATCAGCCCCAGCATTTT. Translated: CASSYSPDEGGNQPQHF.

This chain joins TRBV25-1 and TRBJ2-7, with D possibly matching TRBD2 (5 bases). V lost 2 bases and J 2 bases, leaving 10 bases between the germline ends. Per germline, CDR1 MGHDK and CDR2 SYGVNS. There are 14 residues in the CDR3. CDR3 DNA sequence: TGTGCCAGCAGTGAAGAGGGTTCTGCCTACGAGCAGTACTTC. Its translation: CASSEEGSAYEQYF.

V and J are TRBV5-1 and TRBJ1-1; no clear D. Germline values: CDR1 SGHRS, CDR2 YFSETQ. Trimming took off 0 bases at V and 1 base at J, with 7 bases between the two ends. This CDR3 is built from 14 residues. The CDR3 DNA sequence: TGCGCCAGCAGCTTGGGGGCGTCGAACACTGAAGCTTTCTTT. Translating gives CASSLGASNTEAFF.

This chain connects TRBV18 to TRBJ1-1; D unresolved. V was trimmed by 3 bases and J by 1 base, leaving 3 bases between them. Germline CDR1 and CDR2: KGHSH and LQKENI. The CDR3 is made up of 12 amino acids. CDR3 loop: CASSPRNTEAFF. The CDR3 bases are TGTGCCAGCTCACCCCGGAACACTGAAGCTTTCTTT.

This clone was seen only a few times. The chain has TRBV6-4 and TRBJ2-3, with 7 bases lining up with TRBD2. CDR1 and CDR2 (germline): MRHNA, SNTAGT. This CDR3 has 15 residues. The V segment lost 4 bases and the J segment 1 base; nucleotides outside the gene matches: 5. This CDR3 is CASSVSGDGTDTQYF. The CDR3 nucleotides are TGTGCCAGCAGTGTAAGCGGGGACGGCACAGATACGCAGTATTTT.

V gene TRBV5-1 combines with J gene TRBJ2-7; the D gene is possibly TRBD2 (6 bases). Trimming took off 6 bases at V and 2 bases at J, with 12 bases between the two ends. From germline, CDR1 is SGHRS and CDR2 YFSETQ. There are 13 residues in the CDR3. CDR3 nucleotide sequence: TGCGCCAGCACCCGGTCGGGGGCCTACGAGCAGTACTTC. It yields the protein CASTRSGAYEQYF.

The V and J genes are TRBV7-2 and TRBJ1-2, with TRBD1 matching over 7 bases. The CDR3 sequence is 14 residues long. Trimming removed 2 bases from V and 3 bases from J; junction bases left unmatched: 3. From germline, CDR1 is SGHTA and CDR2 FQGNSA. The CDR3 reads CASSLRQGDYGYTF. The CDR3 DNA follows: TGTGCCAGCAGCTTACGGCAGGGGGACTATGGCTACACCTTC.

This chain's CDR3 is CASSKALGQDVPQVPEAFF. In DNA form, the CDR3 reads TGTGCCAGCAGCAAAGCGCTCGGACAGGACGTCCCTCAGGTCCCTGAAGCTTTCTTT. The chain is built from TRBV21-1 and TRBJ1-1; the table assigns TRBD1, which was not confirmed against the DNA. TRBV21-1 is termed a pseudogene. The CDR3 length is 19 residues.

The CDR3 DNA reads as TGCGCCAGCAGCCAAGGGTCATTCTACGGTGGGAGCTCCTACGAGCAGTACTTC. This gives the protein CASSQGSFYGGSSYEQYF. V gene TRBV4-1 combines with J gene TRBJ2-7, with TRBD2 as a possible D gene (5 bases). V was cut by 1 base and J by 0 bases, with 19 bases left in between. Germline V gives CDR1 MGHRA, CDR2 YSYEKL. There are 18 residues in the CDR3.

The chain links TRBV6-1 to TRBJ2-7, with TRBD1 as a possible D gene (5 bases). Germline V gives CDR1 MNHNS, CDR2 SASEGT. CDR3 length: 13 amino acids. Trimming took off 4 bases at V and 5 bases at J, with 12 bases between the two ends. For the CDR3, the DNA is TGTGCCAGCAGTGCTGGGGCAGTCGACGAGCAGTACTTC. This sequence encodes CASSAGAVDEQYF.

This chain's CDR3 is CASSLEGRGGDEQFF. The CDR3 DNA reads as TGTGCCAGCAGCTTAGAAGGTCGGGGGGGCGATGAGCAGTTCTTC. This chain joins TRBV11-2 and TRBJ2-1; 8 nucleotides align to TRBD2. V dropped 0 bases and J dropped 8; count of bases not matched to a gene: 6. This CDR3 spans 15 amino acids. Germline CDR1 SGHAT, CDR2 FQNNGV. Filled out from reference TRBV11-2 and TRBJ2-1, the complete variable domain reads EAGVAQSPRYKIIEKRQSVAFWCNPISGHATLYWYQQILGQGPKLLIQFQNNGVVDDSQLPKDRFSAERLKGVDSTLKIQPAKLEDSAVYLCASSLEGRGGDEQFFGPGTRLTVL.

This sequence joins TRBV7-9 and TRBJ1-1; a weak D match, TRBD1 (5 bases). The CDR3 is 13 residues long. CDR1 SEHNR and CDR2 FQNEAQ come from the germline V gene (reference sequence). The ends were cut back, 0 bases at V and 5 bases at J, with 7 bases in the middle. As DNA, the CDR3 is TGTGCCAGCAGCTTAGCAGGGGCGACTGAAGCTTTCTTT. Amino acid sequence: CASSLAGATEAFF.

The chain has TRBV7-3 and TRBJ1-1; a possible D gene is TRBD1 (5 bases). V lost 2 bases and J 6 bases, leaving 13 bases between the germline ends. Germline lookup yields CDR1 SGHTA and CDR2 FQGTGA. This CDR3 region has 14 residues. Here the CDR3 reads CASSLGYGAPEAFF. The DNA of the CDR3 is TGTGCCAGCAGCTTAGGTTATGGGGCGCCTGAAGCTTTCTTT. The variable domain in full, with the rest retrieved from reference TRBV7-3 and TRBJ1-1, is GAGVSQTPSNKVTEKGKYVELRCDPISGHTALYWYRQSLGQGPEFLIYFQGTGAADDSGLPNDRFFAVRPEGSVSTLKIQRTERGDSAVYLCASSLGYGAPEAFFGQGTRLTVV.

CDR3: CASSLRDIYNEQFF. CDR3 DNA sequence: TGTGCCAGCAGTCTCCGGGACATCTACAATGAGCAGTTCTTC. The chain employs TRBV6-5 and TRBJ2-1, with TRBD1 as a possible D gene (6 bases). Trimming removed 5 bases from V and 3 bases from J, with 11 bases in between. The CDR3 consists of 14 residues. Germline CDR1 MNHEY, CDR2 SVGAGI.

The CDR3 nucleotides are TGTGCCAGTAGTAGGGCAGGGGACGGTTCACCCCTCCACTTT. As protein: CASSRAGDGSPLHF. The V and J genes are TRBV19 and TRBJ1-6; tentatively, D is TRBD1 (6 bases). The ends were cut back, 4 bases at V and 9 bases at J, with 13 bases in the middle. CDR1 and CDR2 (germline): LNHDA, SQIVND (reference sequence). The CDR3 covers 14 residues.